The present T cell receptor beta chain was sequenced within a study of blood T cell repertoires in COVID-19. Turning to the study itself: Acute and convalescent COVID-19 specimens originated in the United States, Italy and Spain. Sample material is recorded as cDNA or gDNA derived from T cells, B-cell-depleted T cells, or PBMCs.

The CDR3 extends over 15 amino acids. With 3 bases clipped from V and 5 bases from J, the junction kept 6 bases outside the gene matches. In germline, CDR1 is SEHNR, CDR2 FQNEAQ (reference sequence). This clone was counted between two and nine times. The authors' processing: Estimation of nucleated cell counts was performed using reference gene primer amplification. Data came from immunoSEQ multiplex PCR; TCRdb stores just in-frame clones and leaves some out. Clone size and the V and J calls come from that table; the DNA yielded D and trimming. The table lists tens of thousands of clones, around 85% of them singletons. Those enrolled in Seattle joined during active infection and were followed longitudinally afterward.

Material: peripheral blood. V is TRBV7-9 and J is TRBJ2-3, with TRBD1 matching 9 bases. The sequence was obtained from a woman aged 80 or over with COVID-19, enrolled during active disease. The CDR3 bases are TGTGCCAGCAGCTTCACAGGGGGCGCGGGAGATACGCAGTATTTT. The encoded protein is CASSFTGGAGDTQYF.